This TCR beta chain was identified in a study of blood T cells in healthy people across ages. Study-wide results and limits: It was held that the diversity estimates obtained from one million T cells were underestimates. Among T cells, TCR beta diversity per million cells dropped roughly linearly as age rose.

As for this clonotype: Its antigen is undetermined.

The use of a sample-barcoded 5' primer and a J-beta primer mix characterized a second PCR of roughly 7 to 11 cycles. Each sample yielded at least 2.5 million CDR3-containing paired-end reads. TCRdb itself ran the 5' RACE reads through MiXCR, one entry per CDR3 protein. The table lists more than 700,000 distinct CDR3 sequences, 40% to 65% of them singletons, with roughly 40% in the top ten. Looked up from germline, CDR1 is DFQATT and CDR2 is SNEGSKA (reference sequence). The CDR3 is 14 residues long. Trimming took 5 bases from V and 4 from J; bases not matched to a gene: 10. Sequencing was performed on blood. The chain is built from TRBV20-1 and TRBJ2-7; TRBD2 agrees at 8 bases. The clonotype comes from an elderly man in good health. The CDR3 loop is CSASSGSPPYEQYF. CDR3 bases: TGCAGTGCTTCGAGCGGGAGCCCGCCTTACGAGCAGTACTTC.